The clone carrying this T cell receptor (beta chain) was seen repeatedly, ten times or more. Antigen: not known. V was pared by 2 bases and J by 3 bases, with 4 bases between. Germline CDR1 and CDR2: MNHGY and SAAAGT. The CDR3 sequence is 13 residues long. The sample belongs to a study of early T cells in non-severe SARS-CoV-2 infection. Background on the study: Sequencing used unsorted whole-blood bulk RNA, so chains lack pairing. Overall study findings and caveats: Matching results from VDJdb favored anti-spike CD8 responses, leaving private and CD4 specificities undetected.

Unique molecular identifiers tagged individual cDNA molecules. MiXCR was run by TCRdb on the 5' RACE reads, yielding one entry per CDR3 protein. The sample lists approximately 27,000 distinct CDR3 sequences; about 5% were seen once. This TCR was recovered from an adult who was a healthcare worker with PCR-confirmed SARS-CoV-2 infection or an uninfected control (not recorded which). V and J are TRBV6-8 and TRBJ2-2; D gene unclear. Material for sequencing was whole blood. CDR3 amino acids: CASSYRDTGELFF. CDR3 in DNA: TGTGCCAGCAGTTACAGGGACACCGGGGAGCTGTTTTTT.